Listed below are T cell receptor beta chains from one sample, sequenced in a study of blood T cell repertoires in COVID-19. The data were produced by immunoSEQ multiplex PCR, yet TCRdb's version contains in-frame clones alone and is incomplete. The sample has 250,000 to 300,000 clones; approximately 87% are singletons. Material for sequencing was peripheral blood. The origin of the receptors is a woman in her twenties or thirties with COVID-19, enrolled during active disease. CDR3s include the opening cysteine and the closing phenylalanine or tryptophan. The order of the fields is J gene, CDR3 length, clone size, D gene, V gene, CDR3 protein, CDR3 DNA. D genes are given only for firm matches. Clone size is shown for a subset of rows, as once, few, many or a class of expanded clone.

>TRBJ1-1|16|.|.|TRBV2
CASSYAGPAIETEAFF
TGTGCCAGCAGTTATGCGGGCCCGGCTATAGAAACTGAAGCTTTCTTT
>TRBJ1-1|13|.|.|TRBV7-9
CASSPVSTTEAFF
TGTGCCAGCAGCCCCGTTTCTACCACTGAAGCTTTCTTT
>TRBJ2-7|14|.|TRBD1|TRBV10-3
CAIRAGTGVYEQYF
TGTGCCATCAGGGCCGGGACAGGGGTTTACGAGCAGTACTTC
>TRBJ2-1|15|.|.|TRBV7-8
CASSLDLRIYNEQFF
TGTGCCAGCAGCTTAGATTTGCGGATCTACAATGAGCAGTTCTTC
>TRBJ1-1|15|once|.|TRBV5-6
CASSLVGGLNTEAFF
TGTGCCAGCAGCTTGGTCGGCGGTTTGAACACTGAAGCTTTCTTT
>TRBJ2-7|15|.|TRBD1|TRBV18
CASSPLGQGGHEQYF
TGTGCCAGCTCACCCCTTGGACAGGGAGGCCACGAGCAGTACTTC
>TRBJ2-7|14|once|.|TRBV18
CASSPGTGAYEQYF
TGTGCCAGCTCACCCGGAACTGGGGCATACGAGCAGTACTTC
>TRBJ1-1|13|.|.|TRBV5-4
CASSLDKNTEAFF
TGTGCCAGCAGCTTGGATAAGAACACTGAAGCTTTCTTT
>TRBJ1-1|17|.|TRBD1|TRBV18
CASSPSTGAWRGTEAFF
TGTGCCAGCTCACCAAGTACAGGGGCGTGGAGGGGCACTGAAGCTTTCTTT
>TRBJ1-4|17|.|.|TRBV19
CASTQRIGGHWNEKLFF
TGTGCCAGTACCCAAAGAATTGGGGGACACTGGAATGAAAAACTGTTTTTT
>TRBJ2-7|15|.|TRBD1|TRBV6-5
CASRPYRDSSYEQYF
TGTGCCAGCAGACCGTACCGGGACAGCTCCTACGAGCAGTACTTC
>TRBJ1-4|13|.|.|TRBV20-1
CSASLQGSEKLFF
TGCAGTGCTAGTCTTCAGGGCTCTGAAAAACTGTTTTTT
>TRBJ2-1|15|few|TRBD2|TRBV3-1/TRBV3-2
CASRKGTSGTYEQFF
TGTGCCAGCAGGAAAGGGACTAGCGGGACCTATGAGCAGTTCTTC
>TRBJ1-4|10|.|.|TRBV11-2
CASSGGKLFF
TGTGCCAGCTCAGGCGGGAAACTGTTTTTT
>TRBJ2-3|14|once|TRBD2|TRBV14
CASGIAGTTDTQYF
TGTGCCAGCGGAATAGCGGGGACCACAGATACGCAGTATTTT
>TRBJ2-7|14|.|TRBD1|TRBV11-1
CASSLGTGGYEQYF
TGTGCCAGCAGCTTAGGTACAGGGGGCTACGAGCAGTACTTC
>TRBJ1-5|14|.|.|TRBV28
CASSLMGAGQPQHF
TGTGCCAGCAGTTTAATGGGGGCGGGTCAGCCCCAGCATTTT
>TRBJ2-7|13|.|.|TRBV27
CASSYSTSYEQYF
TGTGCCAGCAGTTACAGTACCTCCTACGAGCAGTACTTC
>TRBJ1-4|13|.|.|TRBV12-3/TRBV12-4
CASSPQGGEKLFF
TGTGCCAGCAGTCCACAGGGAGGGGAAAAACTGTTTTTT
>TRBJ2-7|16|once|TRBD1|TRBV27
CASSLRFGTGWNEQYF
TGTGCCAGCAGTTTACGCTTCGGGACAGGGTGGAACGAGCAGTACTTC